The sequence of this T cell receptor beta chain was determined in a study of T cell repertoires in ileal Crohn's disease. Study background: Postoperative therapy was given to about half: roughly twelve thiopurines, about 19 anti-TNF agents.

Points from the study as a whole: Clonal expansions were more frequent in active smokers than non-smokers at surgery. Compared with CD4 T cells, sorted CD8 cells carried more expanded clones.

J was trimmed by 2 bases and V by 3 bases; bases with no gene match: 4. The CDR3 extends over 14 amino acids. Germline V gives CDR1 SGHDN, CDR2 FVKESK. About 500 nanograms of biopsy DNA per sample underwent TCRB immunosequencing. The repertoire was sequenced with immunoSEQ multiplex PCR; TCRdb's copy has only in-frame clones and lacks some. The profile shows under 2,000 clones, roughly four fifths of them singletons. Regarding this clone: The antigen remains unidentified.

This receptor was obtained from an adult with Crohn's disease. V gene TRBV14 combines with J gene TRBJ2-7; 7 nucleotides align to TRBD1. Sample: ileal tissue. Here the CDR3 reads CASSHGTVPYEQYF. CDR3 bases: TGTGCCAGCAGCCATGGGACAGTACCCTACGAGCAGTACTTC.